Below, 12 T cell receptor beta chains from the same sample are listed, as sequenced in a study of control samples from healthy donors and cancer patients. This table comes from immunoSEQ multiplex PCR, and its TCRdb copy is limited to in-frame clones, with some not included. Among roughly 100,000 clones listed, around 90% were seen once. The sequenced sample consisted of blood. These receptors were collected from a woman under 30 in good health.

V usage is TRBV5-1 and J usage is TRBJ1-1; D unclear. V dropped 0 bases and J dropped 2 bases, with 14 bases sitting between them. Germline V gene data show CDR1 as SGHRS and CDR2 as YFSETQ. The CDR3 totals 16 residues. Here the CDR3 DNA reads TGCGCCAGCAGCTTGGTGCCCAGAAAAGGTAACACTGAAGCTTTCTTT. Translated: CASSLVPRKGNTEAFF.

The chain is built from TRBV19 and TRBJ1-1; 8 nucleotides align to TRBD1. This CDR3 contains 14 residues. Unmatched junction bases numbered 0, after V lost 2 bases and J lost 1 base. Germline loops: CDR1 LNHDA, CDR2 SQIVND (reference sequence). The CDR3 sequence is CASSIQGANTEAFF. The CDR3 DNA reads TGTGCCAGTAGTATACAGGGGGCGAACACTGAAGCTTTCTTT.

CDR3 DNA: TGTGCCACCAGTGACCGCCACGTAGCGTACCAAGAGACCCAGTACTTC. It yields the protein CATSDRHVAYQETQYF. The chain has TRBV24-1 and TRBJ2-5, with D perhaps TRBD2 (5 bases). Looked up from germline, CDR1 is KGHDR and CDR2 is SFDVKD. The CDR3 is 16 residues long. Trimming left V 4 bases short and J 0 bases short, with 14 bases between.

The chain is built from TRBV3-1 (or the pseudogene TRBV3-2) and TRBJ2-7, with 9 bases identical to TRBD2. Germline assignment: CDR1 LGHDT and CDR2 YNNKEL (reference sequence). The CDR3 spans 11 residues. The CDR3 loop is CSSGVSYEQYF. The DNA for the CDR3 is TGTTCTAGCGGGGTATCCTACGAGCAGTACTTC.

This chain links TRBV7-9 with TRBJ2-5, with no clear D. The CDR3 extends over 9 amino acids. Trimming took 10 bases from V and 5 from J, leaving 5 bases between them. In germline, CDR1 is SEHNR, CDR2 FQNEAQ (reference sequence). The CDR3 sequence: CATGETQYF. DNA for the CDR3: TGTGCCACGGGCGAGACCCAGTACTTC.

The chain is built from TRBV19 and TRBJ1-1; D is unresolved. The germline V gene has CDR1 LNHDA and CDR2 SQIVND (reference sequence). This CDR3 spans 11 amino acids. The ends were cut back, 7 bases at V and 0 bases at J, with 3 bases in the middle. This CDR3 reads CASIMNTEAFF. The CDR3 DNA reads TGTGCCAGTATTATGAACACTGAAGCTTTCTTT. The entire variable domain, with the rest obtained from reference TRBV19 and TRBJ1-1, is as follows: DGGITQSPKYLFRKEGQNVTLSCEQNLNHDAMYWYRQDPGQGLRLIYYSQIVNDFQKGDIAEGYSVSREKKESFPLTVTSAQKNPTAFYLCASIMNTEAFFGQGTRLTVV.

The rearrangement links TRBV24-1 to TRBJ1-2; D is perhaps TRBD1 (5 bases). The ends were cut back, 9 bases at V and 8 bases at J, with 15 bases in the middle. Germline CDR1 is KGHDR and CDR2 is SFDVKD. CDR3 length: 12 residues. DNA of the CDR3: TGTGCCACCGACACCAGAGGGGTCGGCTACACCTTC. Amino acid sequence: CATDTRGVGYTF.

The rearrangement links TRBV2 to TRBJ2-7, with 7 bases that match TRBD1. CDR1 is SNHLY, CDR2 FYNNEI, per germline. CDR3 length equals 14 residues. V gave up 5 bases and J gave up 7 bases; unmatched junction bases: 11. CDR3: CASSPGGVLWEQYF. The DNA of the CDR3 is TGTGCCAGCAGTCCAGGGGGTGTCTTATGGGAGCAGTACTTC.

This clone showed up just once. V usage is TRBV19 and J usage is TRBJ2-3; D gene unclear. Trimming cost V 8 bases and J 1 base, with 10 bases left between them. Germline V gives CDR1 LNHDA, CDR2 SQIVND (reference sequence). This CDR3 region has 13 residues. The CDR3: CASGSAGTDTQYF. The CDR3 DNA follows: TGTGCCAGTGGCTCGGCGGGCACAGATACGCAGTATTTT. Full variable domain (outside the CDR3, taken from reference TRBV19 and TRBJ2-3): DGGITQSPKYLFRKEGQNVTLSCEQNLNHDAMYWYRQDPGQGLRLIYYSQIVNDFQKGDIAEGYSVSREKKESFPLTVTSAQKNPTAFYLCASGSAGTDTQYFGPGTRLTVL.

This chain links TRBV7-2 with TRBJ2-1; D is perhaps TRBD1 or TRBD2 (5 bases each). Germline values: CDR1 SGHTA, CDR2 FQGNSA. Trimming pared 5 bases from V and 4 bases from J, leaving 9 bases between. The length of the CDR3 is 13 residues. CDR3 in amino acids: CASSRDLYNEQFF. The CDR3 DNA reads TGTGCCAGCAGCAGGGACCTGTACAATGAGCAGTTCTTC.

The chain carries TRBV9 and TRBJ2-3; D gene uncertain. The germline V gene has CDR1 SGDLS and CDR2 YYNGEE. This CDR3 spans 14 amino acids. Trimming pared 5 bases from V and 1 base from J, leaving 11 bases between. The CDR3 sequence is CASSLRVRTDTQYF. The CDR3 nucleotides are TGTGCCAGCAGTCTTAGGGTGCGCACAGATACGCAGTATTTT.

This clone was recorded a few times. This rearrangement joins TRBV6-2 or TRBV6-3 to TRBJ2-3; D gene unclear. V lost 2 bases to trimming and J lost 2 bases, with 8 bases between them. Germline assignment: CDR1 MNHEY and CDR2 SVGEGT. The CDR3 length is 14 residues. This CDR3 is CASSYGLPTDTQYF. The CDR3 DNA reads TGTGCCAGCAGTTACGGTCTACCCACAGATACGCAGTATTTT.